The clone carrying this TCR beta chain was detected only a few times. This record comes from a study of OX40 agonist ivuxolimab in advanced cancers. Assay used: immunoSEQ multiplex PCR; TCRdb lists only in-frame clones, some missing. Of 100,000 or so clones listed, roughly 94% are singletons. Germline CDR1 MNHNY, CDR2 SVGAGI (reference sequence). Between the trimmed V and J ends, which lost 7 bases and 2 bases, there was a span of 11 bases. This CDR3 is 13 amino acids long. This chain links TRBV6-6 with TRBJ2-5, with D uncertain. The TCR comes from an adult with an advanced solid tumor such as melanoma, head and neck, liver or kidney cancer. The sample was CD4+ or CD8+ T cells sorted from blood, taken in a trial of the OX40 agonist ivuxolimab. CDR3 sequence: CASTVDPQETQYF. The CDR3, as DNA: TGTGCCAGCACCGTGGATCCACAAGAGACCCAGTACTTC.